This is a list of T cell receptor beta chains from one sample in a study of blood T cell repertoires in COVID-19. Measured with immunoSEQ multiplex PCR; TCRdb has only the in-frame clones, and not every one. The top ten hold about 0.95% of the sample, which has about 160,000 clones, approximately 85% seen once. Sequencing used peripheral blood. The source of these receptors is a man between 40 and 49 years old with acute or convalescent COVID-19. Both conserved end residues are part of each CDR3. D genes are given only for firm matches. The size entry is marked missing in some rows and otherwise reads once, few, many or a size class.

V gene,J gene,clone size,D gene,CDR3 length,CDR3 DNA,CDR3 protein
TRBV7-2,TRBJ1-1,-,TRBD1,16,TGTGCCAGCAGCTTGCAGGGACAGGGGGCTGTCACTGAAGCTTTCTTT,CASSLQGQGAVTEAFF
TRBV9,TRBJ2-5,-,TRBD1,15,TGTGCCAGCAGCGTAGGTTACAGGGGTCTGGAGACCCAGTACTTC,CASSVGYRGLETQYF
TRBV18,TRBJ2-2,-,TRBD1,17,TGTGCCAGCTCACGTCCCGGGACAGGGGGCCTCACCGGGGAGCTGTTTTTT,CASSRPGTGGLTGELFF
TRBV12-3/TRBV12-4,TRBJ1-2,-,-,13,TGTGCCAGCAGTTTAGGCAGGGGCTATGGCTACACCTTC,CASSLGRGYGYTF
TRBV7-9,TRBJ2-1,-,TRBD1,15,TGTGCCAGCAGCTTAGGGGGACAGGGAATTAATGAGCAGTTCTTC,CASSLGGQGINEQFF
TRBV27,TRBJ1-5,-,-,16,TGTGCCAGCAGTTTCTACGGCCCTAGTTACAATCAGCCCCAGCATTTT,CASSFYGPSYNQPQHF
TRBV5-8,TRBJ2-2,few,-,13,TGTGCCAGCCGGACTGCGAACACCGGGGAGCTGTTTTTT,CASRTANTGELFF
TRBV19,TRBJ2-2,-,-,14,TGTGCCAGTAGTATAACAACGAACACCGGGGAGCTGTTTTTT,CASSITTNTGELFF
TRBV6-5,TRBJ2-3,-,-,15,TGTGCCAGCAGTTCCCAAGGTGGAGGGACAGATACGCAGTATTTT,CASSSQGGGTDTQYF
TRBV7-6,TRBJ1-1,-,TRBD1,15,TGTGCCAGCAGCTTACTGGGACAGGTGAACACTGAAGCTTTCTTT,CASSLLGQVNTEAFF
TRBV5-1,TRBJ2-3,-,TRBD1,15,TGCGCCAGCAGCGCACAGGGGGCAGGCACAGATACGCAGTATTTT,CASSAQGAGTDTQYF
TRBV7-3,TRBJ1-2,-,-,13,TGTGCCAGCAGCCCCGACGGGCGGGGTGGCTACACCTTC,CASSPDGRGGYTF
TRBV4-1,TRBJ1-2,-,-,16,TGCGCCAGCAGCCAATCGGGAGCCACACCGAACTATGGCTACACCTTC,CASSQSGATPNYGYTF
TRBV28,TRBJ1-3,-,-,14,TGTGCCAGCAGGGGGGAGGGGCCTGGAAACACCATATATTTT,CASRGEGPGNTIYF
TRBV5-4,TRBJ1-2,-,-,17,TGTGCCAGCCGGGGGGGATTGACAGGCAAAACCTCCTATGGCTACACCTTC,CASRGGLTGKTSYGYTF
TRBV6-4,TRBJ2-1,-,-,15,TGTGCCAGCAGTGAGAGGGGGGGCATCTACAATGAGCAGTTCTTC,CASSERGGIYNEQFF
TRBV7-2,TRBJ2-3,-,-,14,TGTGCCAGCAGCTTACGCAGGAGCACAGATACGCAGTATTTT,CASSLRRSTDTQYF
TRBV11-2,TRBJ1-1,-,TRBD1,13,TGTGCCAGCAGCTTGGACAGGGGCACTGAAGCTTTCTTT,CASSLDRGTEAFF
TRBV12-3/TRBV12-4,TRBJ1-1,-,-,12,TGTGCCAGCAGGCGCTTTGGGACACAAGCTTTCTTT,CASRRFGTQAFF
TRBV25-1,TRBJ1-2,-,-,13,TGTGCCAGCAGTGAATGGTCAGGCAAAGGCTACACCTTC,CASSEWSGKGYTF
TRBV5-1,TRBJ2-5,-,-,15,TGCGCCAGCAGCCTAGACAGTTCAGCAGGGGAGACCCAGTACTTC,CASSLDSSAGETQYF
TRBV4-3,TRBJ2-3,-,TRBD1,15,TGCGCCAGCAGCCCCCGGACAGGAAGCACAGATACGCAGTATTTT,CASSPRTGSTDTQYF
TRBV4-3,TRBJ2-2,-,TRBD1,17,TGCGCCAGCAGCCAAGAGGGGGACAGAGAGCACACCGGGGAGCTGTTTTTT,CASSQEGDREHTGELFF
TRBV4-1,TRBJ2-3,-,-,19,TGCGCCAGCAGCCACGAGATCTACGCGCAGCGGCAAGTCACAGATACGCAGTATTTT,CASSHEIYAQRQVTDTQYF
TRBV28,TRBJ1-2,-,-,11,TGTGCCAGCAGTTCCCTCTATGGCTACACCTTC,CASSSLYGYTF
TRBV2,TRBJ1-2,-,-,15,TGTGCCAGCAGTGAAGCCCTCGGGGGGACCTATGGCTACACCTTC,CASSEALGGTYGYTF
TRBV18,TRBJ2-3,-,-,15,TGTGCCAGCTCACCAAACCCGGGTACAACAGATACGCAGTATTTT,CASSPNPGTTDTQYF
TRBV28,TRBJ1-1,-,TRBD1,16,TGTGCCAGCAGTGTAACAGGGGCGCAGGGCCGAAATAGGGCTTTCTTT,CASSVTGAQGRNRAFF
TRBV9,TRBJ2-3,-,-,12,TGTGCCAGCAGCGTAGACGGGGATACGCAGTATTTT,CASSVDGDTQYF
TRBV29-1,TRBJ1-1,-,-,12,TGCAGCGTCATAAACATGAACACTGAAGCTTTCTTT,CSVINMNTEAFF
TRBV11-2,TRBJ2-7,-,-,16,TGTGCCAGCAGTACCACCCGGGGTTCGAGATTCTACGAGCAGTACTTC,CASSTTRGSRFYEQYF
TRBV5-1,TRBJ2-5,-,-,14,TGCGCCAGCAGCCCTTGGACAAGACAAGAGACCCAGTACTTC,CASSPWTRQETQYF
TRBV19,TRBJ2-2,-,-,15,TGTGCCAGTAAGGAAGGACAGTTTAACACCGGGGAGCTGTTTTTT,CASKEGQFNTGELFF
TRBV28,TRBJ1-3,-,-,13,TGTGCCAGTACTACAGGGTCTGCAAACACCATATATTTT,CASTTGSANTIYF
TRBV5-1,TRBJ2-2,once,TRBD1,15,TGCGCCAGCAGCGTAGACAGGGTTGACACCGGGGAGCTGTTTTTT,CASSVDRVDTGELFF
TRBV28,TRBJ1-2,few,TRBD1,12,TGTGCCAGCAGCGGGACAGGCTATGGCTACACCTTC,CASSGTGYGYTF
TRBV12-3/TRBV12-4,TRBJ1-1,once,TRBD1,13,TGTGCCAGCAGTTGGGACAGTGGGACTGAAGCTTTCTTT,CASSWDSGTEAFF
TRBV7-9,TRBJ2-3,-,-,11,TGTGCCAGCAGCACGGGGGTAACGCAGTATTTT,CASSTGVTQYF
TRBV2,TRBJ1-1,-,-,16,TGTGCCAGCAGCCGCGGTGTATGGGGGGATAACACTGAAGCTTTCTTT,CASSRGVWGDNTEAFF
TRBV19,TRBJ1-5,-,-,15,TGTGCCAGTAGTATAGAGGGCTTAAGTAATCAGCCCCAGCATTTT,CASSIEGLSNQPQHF
TRBV5-4,TRBJ2-1,-,TRBD2,15,TGTGCCAGCAGCCCGCGGGGGGCTTCCTACAATGAGCAGTTCTTC,CASSPRGASYNEQFF
TRBV4-1,TRBJ1-1,-,-,12,TGCGCCAGCAGCCAAGATAGTCCTGAAGCTTTCTTT,CASSQDSPEAFF
TRBV3-1/TRBV3-2,TRBJ2-1,-,-,14,TGTGCCAGCAGCCACCTTCGACAGTCCAATGAGCAGTTCTTC,CASSHLRQSNEQFF
TRBV7-9,TRBJ1-1,-,TRBD1,14,TGTGCCAGCAGCGAAAGACAGGGAATCGCTGAAGCTTTCTTT,CASSERQGIAEAFF
TRBV6-5,TRBJ1-2,-,-,15,TGTGCCAGCAGTTACTCGAGCAGGGTTTTGTATGGCTACACCTTC,CASSYSSRVLYGYTF
TRBV5-1,TRBJ1-1,-,TRBD1,15,TGCGCCAGCAGCTCTTACCAAACAGGGGAGACTGAAGCTTTCTTT,CASSSYQTGETEAFF